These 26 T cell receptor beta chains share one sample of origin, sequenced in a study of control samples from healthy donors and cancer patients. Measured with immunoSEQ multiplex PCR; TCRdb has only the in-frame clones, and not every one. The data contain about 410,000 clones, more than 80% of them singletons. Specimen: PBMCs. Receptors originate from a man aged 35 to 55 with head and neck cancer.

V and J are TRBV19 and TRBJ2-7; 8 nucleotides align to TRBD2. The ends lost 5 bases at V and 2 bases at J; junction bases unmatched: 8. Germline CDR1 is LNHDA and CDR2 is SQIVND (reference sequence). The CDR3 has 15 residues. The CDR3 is CASSPLAGTPYEQYF. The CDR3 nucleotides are TGTGCCAGTAGTCCCCTAGCGGGCACACCCTACGAGCAGTACTTC.

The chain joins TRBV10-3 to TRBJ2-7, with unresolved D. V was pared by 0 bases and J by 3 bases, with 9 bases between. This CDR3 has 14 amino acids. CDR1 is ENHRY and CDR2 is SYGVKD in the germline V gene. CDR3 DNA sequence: TGTGCCATCAGTGAGTCGAATAAGCTCTACGAGCAGTACTTC. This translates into CAISESNKLYEQYF.

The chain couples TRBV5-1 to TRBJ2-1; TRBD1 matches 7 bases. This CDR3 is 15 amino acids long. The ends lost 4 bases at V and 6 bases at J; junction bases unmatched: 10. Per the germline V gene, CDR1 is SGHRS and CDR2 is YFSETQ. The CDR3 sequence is CASSLPMGQTNEQFF. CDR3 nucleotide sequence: TGCGCCAGCAGCCTACCCATGGGACAGACCAATGAGCAGTTCTTC. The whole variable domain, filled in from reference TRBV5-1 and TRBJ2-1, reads KAGVTQTPRYLIKTRGQQVTLSCSPISGHRSVSWYQQTPGQGLQFLFEYFSETQRNKGNFPGRFSGRQFSNSRSEMNVSTLELGDSALYLCASSLPMGQTNEQFFGPGTRLTVL.

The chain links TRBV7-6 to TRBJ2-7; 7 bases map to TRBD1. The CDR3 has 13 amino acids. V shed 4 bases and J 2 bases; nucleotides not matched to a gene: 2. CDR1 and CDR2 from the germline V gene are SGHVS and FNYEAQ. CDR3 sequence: CASSSGQTYEQYF. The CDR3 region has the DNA TGTGCCAGCAGCTCGGGACAGACCTACGAGCAGTACTTC.

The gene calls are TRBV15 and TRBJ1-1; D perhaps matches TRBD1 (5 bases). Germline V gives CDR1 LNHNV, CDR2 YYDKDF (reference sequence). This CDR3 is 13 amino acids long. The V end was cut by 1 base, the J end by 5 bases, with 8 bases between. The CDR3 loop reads CATSRVQGTEAFF. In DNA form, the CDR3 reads TGTGCCACCAGCAGAGTTCAGGGAACTGAAGCTTTCTTT.

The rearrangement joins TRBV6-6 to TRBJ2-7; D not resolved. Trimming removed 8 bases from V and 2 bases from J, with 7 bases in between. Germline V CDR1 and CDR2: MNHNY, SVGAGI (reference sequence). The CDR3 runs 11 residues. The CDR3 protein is CASSGPYEQYF. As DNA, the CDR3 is TGTGCCAGCTCCGGGCCCTACGAGCAGTACTTC.

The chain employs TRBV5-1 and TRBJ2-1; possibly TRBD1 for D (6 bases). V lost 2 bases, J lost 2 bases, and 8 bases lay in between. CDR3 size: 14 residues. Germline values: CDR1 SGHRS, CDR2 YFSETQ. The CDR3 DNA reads TGCGCCAGCAGCTTCCGGGACACCTACAATGAGCAGTTCTTC. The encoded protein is CASSFRDTYNEQFF.

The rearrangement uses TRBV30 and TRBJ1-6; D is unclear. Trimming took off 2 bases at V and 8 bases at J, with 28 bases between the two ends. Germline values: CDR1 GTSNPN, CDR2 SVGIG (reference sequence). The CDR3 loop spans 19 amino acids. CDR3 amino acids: CAWSPPSPGEGGMDSPLHF. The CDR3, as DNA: TGTGCCTGGAGTCCACCGTCTCCGGGTGAGGGAGGGATGGATTCACCCCTCCACTTT.

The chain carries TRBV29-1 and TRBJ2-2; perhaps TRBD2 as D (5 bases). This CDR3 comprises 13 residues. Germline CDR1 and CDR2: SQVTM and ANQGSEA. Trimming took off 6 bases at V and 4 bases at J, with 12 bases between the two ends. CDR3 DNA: TGCAGCGTCACGGGGTTAGGCACCGGGGAGCTGTTTTTT. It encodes CSVTGLGTGELFF.

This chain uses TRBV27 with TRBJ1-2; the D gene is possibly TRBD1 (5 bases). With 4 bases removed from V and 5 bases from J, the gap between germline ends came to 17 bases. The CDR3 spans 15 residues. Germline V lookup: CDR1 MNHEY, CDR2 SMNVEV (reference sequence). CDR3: CASSSSGTGFYGYTF. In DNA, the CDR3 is TGTGCCAGCAGTTCCTCCGGGACCGGGTTTTATGGCTACACCTTC.

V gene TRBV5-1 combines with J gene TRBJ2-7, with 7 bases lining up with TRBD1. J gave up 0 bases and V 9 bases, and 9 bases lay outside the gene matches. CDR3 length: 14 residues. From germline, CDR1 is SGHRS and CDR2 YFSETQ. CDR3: CATIPTGSSYEQYF. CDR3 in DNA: TGCGCCACCATTCCGACAGGGAGCTCCTACGAGCAGTACTTC.

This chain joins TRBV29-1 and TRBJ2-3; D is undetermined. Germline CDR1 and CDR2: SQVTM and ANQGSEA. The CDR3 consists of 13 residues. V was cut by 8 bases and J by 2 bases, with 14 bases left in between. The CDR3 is CSSSEDPTDTQYF. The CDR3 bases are TGCAGCTCTTCAGAGGATCCCACAGATACGCAGTATTTT.

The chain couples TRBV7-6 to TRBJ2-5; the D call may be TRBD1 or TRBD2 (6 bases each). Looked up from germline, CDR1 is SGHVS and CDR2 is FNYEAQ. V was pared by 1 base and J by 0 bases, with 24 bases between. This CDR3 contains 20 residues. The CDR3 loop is CASSLGVGGLGGRYQETQYF. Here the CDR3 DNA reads TGTGCCAGCAGCTTAGGAGTCGGGGGCCTAGGGGGACGGTACCAAGAGACCCAGTACTTC.

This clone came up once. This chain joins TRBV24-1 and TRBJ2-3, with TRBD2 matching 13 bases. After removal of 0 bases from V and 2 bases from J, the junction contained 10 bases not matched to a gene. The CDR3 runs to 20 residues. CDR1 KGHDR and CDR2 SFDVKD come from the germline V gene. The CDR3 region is CATSDLQLAGGMLFTDTQYF. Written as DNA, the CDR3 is TGTGCCACCAGTGATTTGCAACTAGCGGGAGGGATGCTGTTCACAGATACGCAGTATTTT.

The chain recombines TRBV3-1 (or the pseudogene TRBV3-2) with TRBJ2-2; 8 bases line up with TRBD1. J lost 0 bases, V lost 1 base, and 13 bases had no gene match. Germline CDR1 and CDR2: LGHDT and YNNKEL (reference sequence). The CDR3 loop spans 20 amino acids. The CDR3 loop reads CASSQAPRKIQGANTGELFF. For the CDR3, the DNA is TGTGCCAGCAGCCAAGCGCCCCGAAAAATACAGGGGGCGAACACCGGGGAGCTGTTTTTT.

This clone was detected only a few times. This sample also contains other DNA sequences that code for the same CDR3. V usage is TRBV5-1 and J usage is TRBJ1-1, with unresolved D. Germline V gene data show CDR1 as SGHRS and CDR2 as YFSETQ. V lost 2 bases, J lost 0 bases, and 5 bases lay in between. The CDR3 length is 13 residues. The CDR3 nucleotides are TGCGCCAGCAGCTTACGCCTGAACACTGAAGCTTTCTTT. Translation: CASSLRLNTEAFF.

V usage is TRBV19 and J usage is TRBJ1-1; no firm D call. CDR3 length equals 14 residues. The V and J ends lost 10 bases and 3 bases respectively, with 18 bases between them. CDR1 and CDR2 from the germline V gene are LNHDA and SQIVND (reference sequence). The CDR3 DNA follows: TGTGCCACCCGTCCCCGTAGCGGATACACTGAAGCTTTCTTT. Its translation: CATRPRSGYTEAFF. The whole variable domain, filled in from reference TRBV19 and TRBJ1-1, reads DGGITQSPKYLFRKEGQNVTLSCEQNLNHDAMYWYRQDPGQGLRLIYYSQIVNDFQKGDIAEGYSVSREKKESFPLTVTSAQKNPTAFYLCATRPRSGYTEAFFGQGTRLTVV.

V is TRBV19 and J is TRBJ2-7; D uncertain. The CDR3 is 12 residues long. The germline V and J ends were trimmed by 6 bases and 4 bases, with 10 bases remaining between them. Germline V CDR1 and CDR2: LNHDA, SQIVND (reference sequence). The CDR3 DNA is TGTGCCAGTAGCAGAGACTCGTACGAGCAGTACTTC. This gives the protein CASSRDSYEQYF.

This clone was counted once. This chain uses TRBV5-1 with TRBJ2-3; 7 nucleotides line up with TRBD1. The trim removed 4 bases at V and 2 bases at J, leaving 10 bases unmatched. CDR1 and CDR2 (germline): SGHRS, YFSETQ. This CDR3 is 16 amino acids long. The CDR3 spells CASSLVQGRATDTQYF. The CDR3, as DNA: TGCGCCAGCAGCCTAGTACAGGGGCGGGCCACAGATACGCAGTATTTT.

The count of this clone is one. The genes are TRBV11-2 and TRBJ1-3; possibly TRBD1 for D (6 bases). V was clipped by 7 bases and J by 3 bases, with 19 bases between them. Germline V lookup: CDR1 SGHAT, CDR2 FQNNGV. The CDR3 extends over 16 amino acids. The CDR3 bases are TGTGCCAGCACTGGGGGCTTTTCCACAGGTGGAAACACCATATATTTT. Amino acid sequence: CASTGGFSTGGNTIYF.

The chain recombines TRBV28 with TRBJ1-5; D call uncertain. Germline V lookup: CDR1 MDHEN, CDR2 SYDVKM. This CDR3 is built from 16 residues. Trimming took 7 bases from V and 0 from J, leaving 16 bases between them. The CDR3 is CASMDGSAYSNQPQHF. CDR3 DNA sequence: TGTGCCAGCATGGACGGGTCTGCTTATAGCAATCAGCCCCAGCATTTT.

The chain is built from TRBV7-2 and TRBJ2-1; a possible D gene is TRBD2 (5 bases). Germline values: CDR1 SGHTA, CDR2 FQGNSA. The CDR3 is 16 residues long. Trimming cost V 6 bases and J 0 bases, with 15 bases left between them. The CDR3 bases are TGTGCCAGCAGGTTATCGATTGGGAGCTCCTACAATGAGCAGTTCTTC. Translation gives CASRLSIGSSYNEQFF. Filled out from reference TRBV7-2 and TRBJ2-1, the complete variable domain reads GAGVSQSPSNKVTEKGKDVELRCDPISGHTALYWYRQSLGQGLEFLIYFQGNSAPDKSGLPSDRFSAERTGGSVSTLTIQRTQQEDSAVYLCASRLSIGSSYNEQFFGPGTRLTVL.

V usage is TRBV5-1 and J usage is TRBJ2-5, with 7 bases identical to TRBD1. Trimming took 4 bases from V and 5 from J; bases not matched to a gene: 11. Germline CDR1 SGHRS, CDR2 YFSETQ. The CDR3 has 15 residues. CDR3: CASSPSGQRGETQYF. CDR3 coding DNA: TGCGCCAGCAGCCCATCGGGACAGAGGGGGGAGACCCAGTACTTC. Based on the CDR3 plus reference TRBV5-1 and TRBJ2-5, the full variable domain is KAGVTQTPRYLIKTRGQQVTLSCSPISGHRSVSWYQQTPGQGLQFLFEYFSETQRNKGNFPGRFSGRQFSNSRSEMNVSTLELGDSALYLCASSPSGQRGETQYFGPGTRLLVL.

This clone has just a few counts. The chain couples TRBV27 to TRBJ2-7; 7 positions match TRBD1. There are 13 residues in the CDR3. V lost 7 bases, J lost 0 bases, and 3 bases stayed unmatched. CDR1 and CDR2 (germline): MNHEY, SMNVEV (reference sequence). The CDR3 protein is CASIGDSSYEQYF. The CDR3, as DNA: TGTGCCAGCATTGGGGACAGCTCCTACGAGCAGTACTTC.

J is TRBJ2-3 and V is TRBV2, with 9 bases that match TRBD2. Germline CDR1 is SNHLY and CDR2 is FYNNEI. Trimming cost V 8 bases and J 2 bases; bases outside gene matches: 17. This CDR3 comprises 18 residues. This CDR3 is CASEPAAILAGLTDTQYF. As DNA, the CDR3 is TGTGCCAGCGAACCAGCTGCAATTCTAGCGGGGCTCACAGATACGCAGTATTTT. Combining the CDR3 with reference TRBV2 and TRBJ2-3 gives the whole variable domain EPEVTQTPSHQVTQMGQEVILRCVPISNHLYFYWYRQILGQKVEFLVSFYNNEISEKSEIFDDQFSVERPDGSNFTLKIRSTKLEDSAMYFCASEPAAILAGLTDTQYFGPGTRLTVL.

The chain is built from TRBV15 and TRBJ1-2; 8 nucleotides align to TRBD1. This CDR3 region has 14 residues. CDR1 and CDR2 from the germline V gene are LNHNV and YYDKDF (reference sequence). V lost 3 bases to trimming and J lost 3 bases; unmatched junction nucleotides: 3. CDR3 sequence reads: CATSRAGQDYGYTF. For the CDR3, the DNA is TGTGCCACCAGCAGGGCGGGACAGGACTATGGCTACACCTTC.